One sample yielded the 23 T cell receptor beta chains listed below, sequenced in a study of tumor-infiltrating lymphocytes in localized non-small cell lung cancer. Produced via immunoSEQ multiplex PCR; TCRdb's table is partial and in-frame only. The table records 7,200 or so clones, about 61% of them present only once. Sequencing input: lung tumor tissue. The receptors stem from a human donor with non-small cell lung cancer.

For the CDR3, the DNA is TGTGCCAGCAGTTCGGGACAGTTCAATCAGCCCCAGCATTTT. Amino acid sequence: CASSSGQFNQPQHF. The chain uses TRBV6-5 and TRBJ1-5; 7 bases are a match to TRBD1. The germline V gene has CDR1 MNHEY and CDR2 SVGAGI. CDR3 length: 14 amino acids. The ends lost 4 bases at V and 3 bases at J; junction bases unmatched: 3.

The V call is TRBV19, the J call TRBJ1-1, with a weak D call TRBD1 (6 bases). V shed 5 bases and J shed 2 bases, with 12 bases lying between them. Looked up from germline, CDR1 is LNHDA and CDR2 is SQIVND (reference sequence). The CDR3 has 14 residues. For the CDR3, the DNA is TGTGCCAGTAGTGCCAGGGGAGGTAACACTGAAGCTTTCTTT. It is translated as CASSARGGNTEAFF.

The rearrangement uses TRBV10-3 and TRBJ2-3, with D tentatively TRBD1 (6 bases). This CDR3 has 14 residues. The ends were cut back, 7 bases at V and 2 bases at J, with 13 bases in the middle. Germline loops: CDR1 ENHRY, CDR2 SYGVKD. CDR3 amino acids: CAINRQGFTDTQYF. The DNA of the CDR3 is TGTGCCATCAACCGGCAGGGGTTCACAGATACGCAGTATTTT.

This clone came up a few times. The chain carries TRBV6-5 and TRBJ1-1; 7 bases align to TRBD1. The germline V gene encodes CDR1 MNHEY and CDR2 SVGAGI. J lost 3 bases, V lost 6 bases, and 7 bases had no gene match. This CDR3 is 14 amino acids long. CDR3 coding DNA: TGTGCCAGCAGAAGACAGGGAGTTGACACTGAAGCTTTCTTT. Translated, it gives CASRRQGVDTEAFF.

The CDR3 spells CASSPPGVNTGELFF. For the CDR3, the DNA is TGTGCCAGCTCACCACCCGGGGTTAACACCGGGGAGCTGTTTTTT. The chain links TRBV18 to TRBJ2-2; D is possibly TRBD2 (5 bases). CDR1 and CDR2 (germline): KGHSH, LQKENI. Trimming removed 0 bases at V and 2 bases at J, with 7 bases between. CDR3 size: 15 residues.

This clone was observed a few times. The V gene is TRBV9, the J gene TRBJ1-1; D is undetermined. V shed 3 bases and J shed 1 base, with 16 bases lying between them. Germline CDR1 reads SGDLS; CDR2 reads YYNGEE. The CDR3 loop spans 16 amino acids. The CDR3 is CASSALDTAQNTEAFF. The CDR3 nucleotides are TGTGCCAGCAGCGCTCTTGATACAGCTCAGAACACTGAAGCTTTCTTT.

In its sample, this clone was seen a few times. The genes are TRBV7-3 and TRBJ2-7; 11 nucleotides align to TRBD2. The CDR3 sequence is 18 residues long. J was trimmed by 2 bases and V by 1 base; bases with no gene match: 10. The germline gives CDR1 SGHTA, CDR2 FQGTGA. The CDR3 bases are TGTGCCAGCAGCTTAAGCCGACCACTAGCGGGAGCTGCCTACGAGCAGTACTTC. This sequence encodes CASSLSRPLAGAAYEQYF.

The chain links TRBV27 to TRBJ2-1; TRBD2 matches at 14 bases. The CDR3 contains 17 residues. The germline V gene has CDR1 MNHEY and CDR2 SMNVEV (reference sequence). The V gene end was trimmed by 5 bases and the J gene end by 8 bases; junction bases not matched to a gene: 11. For the CDR3, the DNA is TGTGCCAGCAGTCAATCTCCGGGACTAGCGGGAGTCCATGAGCAGTTCTTC. Amino acids: CASSQSPGLAGVHEQFF.

Relative to its sample, this clone is large. The V call is TRBV4-2, the J call TRBJ1-1; TRBD1 is a possible D gene (5 bases). Trimming stripped 0 bases from V and 0 bases from J, with 14 bases between. The germline V gene has CDR1 LGHNA and CDR2 YNFKEQ. This CDR3 comprises 17 residues. The CDR3 region has the DNA TGTGCCAGCAGCCAAGAAGGCGGGGGATCGATGAACACTGAAGCTTTCTTT. This codes for CASSQEGGGSMNTEAFF.

The genes are TRBV7-2 and TRBJ2-2; no clear D. V shed 0 bases and J shed 5 bases, with 7 bases lying between them. Germline lookup yields CDR1 SGHTA and CDR2 FQGNSA. The CDR3 sequence is 14 residues long. Written as DNA, the CDR3 is TGTGCCAGCAGCTTAGCCCATGCTACCGGGGAGCTGTTTTTT. It encodes CASSLAHATGELFF. Filled out from reference TRBV7-2 and TRBJ2-2, the complete variable domain reads GAGVSQSPSNKVTEKGKDVELRCDPISGHTALYWYRQSLGQGLEFLIYFQGNSAPDKSGLPSDRFSAERTGGSVSTLTIQRTQQEDSAVYLCASSLAHATGELFFGEGSRLTVL.

CDR3: CASRRDRGSYGYTF. In DNA, the CDR3 is TGTGCCAGCAGAAGAGACAGGGGATCCTATGGCTACACCTTC. The V gene is TRBV7-9, the J gene TRBJ1-2; the match to TRBD1 covers 8 bases. J was trimmed by 4 bases and V by 6 bases; bases with no gene match: 7. CDR1 is SEHNR, CDR2 FQNEAQ, per germline (reference sequence). CDR3 length equals 14 residues.

This chain joins TRBV6-5 and TRBJ1-1, with a possible D match to TRBD1 (5 bases). In germline, CDR1 is MNHEY, CDR2 SVGAGI. The CDR3 covers 14 residues. V lost 0 bases, J lost 1 base, and 6 bases lay in between. The CDR3 here is CASSYSGGNTEAFF. CDR3 coding DNA: TGTGCCAGCAGTTACTCTGGGGGGAACACTGAAGCTTTCTTT.

This clone was seen more than once but under ten times. The chain joins TRBV15 to TRBJ1-1; TRBD1 agrees at 9 bases. The germline V gene encodes CDR1 LNHNV and CDR2 YYDKDF (reference sequence). The CDR3 runs to 13 residues. V trimming: 1 base; J trimming: 7 bases; junction bases outside the gene matches: 1. The CDR3, as DNA: TGTGCCACCAGCAGAGGGGGACAGGGTGAAGCTTTCTTT. This sequence encodes CATSRGGQGEAFF.

J is TRBJ1-2 and V is TRBV2; possible D gene TRBD1, 5 bases. Trimming took off 4 bases at V and 5 bases at J, with 5 bases between the two ends. This CDR3 comprises 11 residues. Germline CDR1 reads SNHLY; CDR2 reads FYNNEI. The CDR3 coding sequence is TGTGCCAGCAGTGGGGGGTATGGCTACACCTTC. It specifies CASSGGYGYTF. Drawing the rest from reference TRBV2 and TRBJ1-2, the complete variable domain is EPEVTQTPSHQVTQMGQEVILRCVPISNHLYFYWYRQILGQKVEFLVSFYNNEISEKSEIFDDQFSVERPDGSNFTLKIRSTKLEDSAMYFCASSGGYGYTFGSGTRLTVV.

By frequency in the sample, this clone is large. As DNA, the CDR3 is TGTGCCAGCAGTATCAATCCCCAATACTACGAGCAGTACTTC. Its translation: CASSINPQYYEQYF. The chain employs TRBV6-6 and TRBJ2-7; D ambiguous. CDR1 is MNHNY, CDR2 SVGAGI, per germline (reference sequence). This CDR3 spans 14 amino acids. Trimming left V 5 bases short and J 3 bases short, with 14 bases between.

This chain connects TRBV7-2 to TRBJ1-2; no clear D. The CDR3 has 15 residues. The V end lost 5 bases, the J end lost 0 bases, and 13 bases lay between the germline ends. Germline CDR1 reads SGHTA; CDR2 reads FQGNSA. CDR3 residues: CASSPQLGPNYGYTF. CDR3 nucleotide sequence: TGTGCCAGCAGCCCGCAGCTAGGGCCTAACTATGGCTACACCTTC.

The chain carries TRBV6-6 and TRBJ1-2; TRBD1 matches at 7 bases. The CDR3 is 14 residues long. V trimming: 6 bases; J trimming: 4 bases; junction bases outside the gene matches: 8. From germline, CDR1 is MNHNY and CDR2 SVGAGI (reference sequence). CDR3 residues: CASSFRQGGYGYTF. CDR3 coding DNA: TGTGCCAGCAGCTTCCGACAGGGAGGCTATGGCTACACCTTC.

This rearrangement joins TRBV6-5 to TRBJ2-7; D remains unclear. CDR3 length equals 12 residues. Germline lookup yields CDR1 MNHEY and CDR2 SVGAGI. The V gene lost 5 bases and the J gene lost 3 bases, with 8 bases spanning the gap. The CDR3 loop is CASSPGGYEQYF. Written as DNA, the CDR3 is TGTGCCAGCAGTCCGGGTGGCTACGAGCAGTACTTC.

The gene calls are TRBV5-1 and TRBJ2-6; 7 positions agree with TRBD1. V dropped 3 bases and J dropped 2; count of bases not matched to a gene: 8. Germline-derived CDR1 and CDR2 are SGHRS and YFSETQ. The CDR3 covers 17 residues. As DNA, the CDR3 is TGCGCCAGCAGCTCGACAGGGTACTCAGCTGGGGCCAACGTCCTGACTTTC. Encoded protein: CASSSTGYSAGANVLTF.

V and J are TRBV11-3 and TRBJ1-1, with a weak D call TRBD1 (5 bases). The length of the CDR3 is 13 residues. The germline gives CDR1 SGHNT, CDR2 YENEEA. V was trimmed by 4 bases and J by 4 bases, leaving 10 bases between them. CDR3 residues: CASSSEGSTEAFF. The CDR3 nucleotides read TGTGCCAGCAGCTCAGAGGGGAGCACTGAAGCTTTCTTT.

V is TRBV6-1 and J is TRBJ2-5; 8 bases map to TRBD1. The CDR3 contains 15 residues. The trim removed 5 bases at V and 3 bases at J, leaving 8 bases unmatched. Germline lookup yields CDR1 MNHNS and CDR2 SASEGT. The CDR3 DNA reads TGTGCCAGCAGTCCCACAGGGGGGTCGGAAGAGACCCAGTACTTC. Its translation: CASSPTGGSEETQYF.

V usage is TRBV27 and J usage is TRBJ1-1; no clear D. V lost 5 bases to trimming and J lost 11 bases, with 18 bases between them. Germline lookup yields CDR1 MNHEY and CDR2 SMNVEV (reference sequence). The CDR3 contains 13 residues. This chain's CDR3 is CASSQTLRSVAFF. The CDR3 DNA is TGTGCCAGCAGTCAGACACTAAGGTCTGTTGCTTTCTTT.

The chain employs TRBV6-5 and TRBJ2-2; the match to TRBD2 covers 8 bases. There are 15 residues in the CDR3. Germline assignment: CDR1 MNHEY and CDR2 SVGAGI. Germline trimming cut 2 bases from V and 7 bases from J; bases unmatched to any gene: 6. The CDR3 coding sequence is TGTGCCAGCAGTTACATTAGCGGGAACTACGGGGAGCTGTTTTTT. Amino acid sequence: CASSYISGNYGELFF.